Shown below are 21 T cell receptor beta chains from a single sample sequenced in a study of cutaneous CD30+ T cell lymphoproliferative disorder and hepatitis E. Clones were sequenced by immunoSEQ multiplex PCR, and TCRdb holds only the in-frame ones, with some missing. The sample yields about 7,700 clones, about 74% seen once. Sequenced material: blood. The receptors originated from a human donor with a cutaneous T cell lymphoproliferative disorder associated with hepatitis E virus.

This clone has just a few counts. The gene calls are TRBV19 and TRBJ1-5, with D hard to call. The CDR3 runs to 12 residues. Germline V gene data show CDR1 as LNHDA and CDR2 as SQIVND (reference sequence). The V end lost 1 base, the J end lost 8 bases, and 6 bases lay between the germline ends. DNA for the CDR3: TGTGCCAGTAGTATAGGATCGAAGCCCCAGCATTTT. Translation: CASSIGSKPQHF.

The genes are TRBV25-1 and TRBJ2-2, with D perhaps given as TRBD1 or TRBD2 (5 bases each). The CDR3 is 14 amino acids. Deletions cut 4 bases from V and 1 base from J, with 7 bases between. Germline-derived CDR1 and CDR2 are MGHDK and SYGVNS. The CDR3, as DNA: TGTGCCAGCAGTGGAGGGGAGAACACCGGGGAGCTGTTTTTT. This codes for CASSGGENTGELFF. Supplemented by reference TRBV25-1 and TRBJ2-2, the full variable domain reads EADIYQTPRYLVIGTGKKITLECSQTMGHDKMYWYQQDPGMELHLIHYSYGVNSTEKGDLSSESTVSRIRTEHFPLTLESARPSHTSQYLCASSGGENTGELFFGEGSRLTVL.

The V and J genes are TRBV13 and TRBJ1-1; TRBD1 agrees at 9 bases. Trimming removed 5 bases from V and 4 bases from J; junction bases left unmatched: 11. Germline-derived CDR1 and CDR2 are PRHDT and FYEKMQ (reference sequence). CDR3 length equals 16 residues. CDR3 loop: CASSTRQGGRGTEAFF. The CDR3 bases are TGTGCCAGCAGCACACGACAGGGGGGCCGGGGCACTGAAGCTTTCTTT.

This chain links TRBV28 with TRBJ1-1; D not resolved. Between the trimmed V and J ends, which lost 4 bases and 4 bases, there was a span of 7 bases. The CDR3 consists of 12 residues. Germline V gene lookup returns CDR1 MDHEN and CDR2 SYDVKM. The DNA for the CDR3 is TGTGCCAGCAGTTGGGATGGCACTGAAGCTTTCTTT. Protein product: CASSWDGTEAFF.

The chain has TRBV7-7 and TRBJ2-7; D not resolved. Germline V CDR1 and CDR2: SSHAT, FNYEAQ (reference sequence). CDR3 size: 16 residues. With 1 base removed from V and 1 base from J, the gap between germline ends came to 14 bases. CDR3 protein: CASSLVETTMSYEQYF. The CDR3 nucleotides read TGTGCCAGCAGCTTAGTCGAGACGACAATGTCCTACGAGCAGTACTTC.

V gene TRBV19 combines with J gene TRBJ2-1, with 8 bases lining up with TRBD2. Germline CDR1 reads LNHDA; CDR2 reads SQIVND (reference sequence). After removal of 7 bases from V and 0 bases from J, the junction contained 5 bases not matched to a gene. This CDR3 spans 15 amino acids. The CDR3 DNA reads as TGTGCCAGTAAAGAGCGGGGGAGCTCCTACAATGAGCAGTTCTTC. This encodes CASKERGSSYNEQFF. Full variable domain (rest looked up from reference TRBV19 and TRBJ2-1): DGGITQSPKYLFRKEGQNVTLSCEQNLNHDAMYWYRQDPGQGLRLIYYSQIVNDFQKGDIAEGYSVSREKKESFPLTVTSAQKNPTAFYLCASKERGSSYNEQFFGPGTRLTVL.

CDR3 protein: CSVVKSTGELFF. The CDR3 coding sequence is TGCAGCGTTGTCAAATCAACCGGGGAGCTGTTTTTT. The chain is built from TRBV29-1 and TRBJ2-2; D is unresolved. The CDR3 loop spans 12 amino acids. The germline V and J ends were trimmed by 4 bases and 5 bases, with 8 bases remaining between them. Germline lookup yields CDR1 SQVTM and CDR2 ANQGSEA.

The chain uses TRBV5-1 and TRBJ2-7, with 7 bases identical to TRBD1. With 4 bases clipped from V and 6 bases from J, the junction kept 16 bases outside the gene matches. The CDR3 contains 16 residues. Germline V gene data show CDR1 as SGHRS and CDR2 as YFSETQ. The CDR3 sequence is CASSRTQGAPGGEQYF. In nucleotides, the CDR3 is TGCGCCAGCAGCCGTACCCAGGGCGCCCCAGGGGGCGAGCAGTACTTC.

This chain joins TRBV6-5 and TRBJ2-3; D could derive from TRBD1 or TRBD2 (5 bases each). This CDR3 comprises 15 residues. Germline V lookup: CDR1 MNHEY, CDR2 SVGAGI. V lost 2 bases and J lost 2, with 11 bases in between. CDR3 residues: CASSYRGPDTDTQYF. The CDR3 DNA follows: TGTGCCAGCAGTTACCGGGGCCCGGACACAGATACGCAGTATTTT.

There are a few counts of this clone. This rearrangement joins TRBV27 to TRBJ2-7; 11 nucleotides line up with TRBD2. This CDR3 has 14 residues. Per germline, CDR1 MNHEY and CDR2 SMNVEV (reference sequence). V lost 10 bases and J lost 3; bases outside the gene matches: 8. The CDR3, as DNA: TGTGCCACCGGACTCGGGACTAGCGGCTACGAGCAGTACTTC. Its translation: CATGLGTSGYEQYF.

This clone was picked up a small number of times. The gene calls are TRBV7-9 and TRBJ1-5; D is perhaps TRBD1 (6 bases). The germline gives CDR1 SEHNR, CDR2 FQNEAQ (reference sequence). The CDR3 is 14 residues long. Trimming took off 5 bases at V and 5 bases at J, with 13 bases between the two ends. The CDR3 sequence: CASSTDRPDQPQHF. As DNA, the CDR3 is TGTGCCAGCAGCACGGACAGACCGGATCAGCCCCAGCATTTT.

The chain couples TRBV6-6 to TRBJ2-5; D is possibly TRBD2 (5 bases). Germline values: CDR1 MNHNY, CDR2 SVGAGI (reference sequence). With 5 bases removed from V and 5 bases from J, the gap between germline ends came to 12 bases. The CDR3 has 13 amino acids. CDR3: CASSEDLGETQYF. The CDR3, as DNA: TGTGCCAGCAGTGAGGACTTGGGGGAGACCCAGTACTTC.

V is TRBV29-1 and J is TRBJ2-6; D is unresolved. This CDR3 is built from 18 residues. The V gene lost 1 base and the J gene lost 1 base, with 17 bases spanning the gap. Germline V gene data show CDR1 as SQVTM and CDR2 as ANQGSEA. The CDR3 sequence is CSVEAAVGRMSGANVLTF. The CDR3 region has the DNA TGCAGCGTTGAAGCCGCGGTCGGACGGATGTCTGGGGCCAACGTCCTGACTTTC.

J is TRBJ1-5 and V is TRBV7-2; D is unresolved. This CDR3 has 13 amino acids. V lost 5 bases and J lost 7, with 12 bases in between. The germline V gene encodes CDR1 SGHTA and CDR2 FQGNSA. CDR3 in DNA: TGTGCCAGCAGCAAATCGGAGGGCCAGCCCCAGCATTTT. Translating gives CASSKSEGQPQHF.

The chain links TRBV10-3 to TRBJ2-3; D might be TRBD1 (6 bases). This CDR3 is 15 amino acids long. The germline V and J ends were trimmed by 5 bases and 4 bases, with 16 bases remaining between them. Germline CDR1 and CDR2: ENHRY and SYGVKD. The CDR3 sequence: CAISRDGQSADTQYF. The CDR3 nucleotides are TGTGCCATCAGTCGGGATGGACAGAGCGCAGATACGCAGTATTTT.

This clone has more than one count but fewer than ten. This chain links TRBV4-3 with TRBJ2-7; D remains unclear. CDR1 and CDR2 from the germline V gene are LGHNA and YSLEER. Trimming stripped 4 bases from V and 7 bases from J, with 20 bases between. The CDR3 is 15 amino acids. The CDR3 here is CASSPTAHSSGEQYF. The CDR3 DNA is TGCGCCAGCAGCCCGACTGCACACTCCTCCGGGGAGCAGTACTTC.

This clone occurred once. Its ends do not fully match the called genes, so a read error is possible. The rearrangement uses TRBV7-9 and TRBJ1-6, with 9 nucleotides matching TRBD1. This CDR3 region has 14 residues. Germline values: CDR1 SEHNR, CDR2 FQNEAQ (reference sequence). The CDR3 DNA is TGCGCCAGCATACAGGGGGCTTCGTATTCACCCCTCCACTTT. Its protein is CASIQGASYSPLHF.

This chain joins TRBV27 and TRBJ1-3; D is undetermined. The V end was cut by 3 bases, the J end by 2 bases, with 8 bases between. Germline-derived CDR1 and CDR2 are MNHEY and SMNVEV (reference sequence). This CDR3 region has 14 residues. The CDR3 loop is CASSLTGPGNTIYF. The CDR3 coding sequence is TGTGCCAGCAGTTTGACTGGGCCTGGAAACACCATATATTTT.

The chain carries TRBV18 and TRBJ2-7; D is perhaps TRBD2 (6 bases). Germline V gene data show CDR1 as KGHSH and CDR2 as LQKENI. This CDR3 has 14 amino acids. V lost 0 bases and J lost 5, with 11 bases in between. CDR3 residues: CASSPPGGIHEQYF. CDR3 sequence (DNA): TGTGCCAGCTCACCACCGGGAGGAATCCACGAGCAGTACTTC.

The V call is TRBV6-1, the J call TRBJ2-6, with D maybe TRBD2 (5 bases). There are 13 residues in the CDR3. Germline V lookup: CDR1 MNHNS, CDR2 SASEGT. The V end lost 8 bases, the J end lost 1 base, and 6 bases lay between the germline ends. The CDR3 protein is CASRRSGANVLTF. In nucleotides, the CDR3 is TGTGCCAGCCGGAGGTCTGGGGCCAACGTCCTGACTTTC.

The chain combines TRBV30 with TRBJ2-1, with 12 positions matching TRBD1. Germline assignment: CDR1 GTSNPN and CDR2 SVGIG (reference sequence). J gave up 5 bases and V 3 bases, and 11 bases lay outside the gene matches. The CDR3 is made up of 17 amino acids. CDR3 region: CAWRGKPGQGANNEQFF. The CDR3 DNA reads as TGTGCCTGGAGGGGGAAGCCGGGACAGGGGGCGAACAATGAGCAGTTCTTC.